The 9 T cell receptor beta chains given below trace back to one sample, sequenced in a study of human T cells and chemical hapten exposure. Each CDR3 protein gets one entry after TCRdb re-called the RACE reads with MiXCR. The data show around 67,000 distinct CDR3 sequences, over 6.5% seen once. Documented time point: patch test 2, 6 weeks after DPC sensitization. The treatment: therapeutic diphenylcyclopropenone sensitization with weekly scalp DPC. The material was whole blood, obtained in connection with sensitization to the hapten diphenylcyclopropenone (DPC). The receptors derive from a woman between 50 and 59 years old with alopecia areata. Some clones in this sample may be carry-over from other donors' samples.

The chain joins TRBV5-6 to TRBJ1-1; 10 positions match TRBD1. V shed 2 bases, J shed 2 bases, and the junction held 6 bases outside the gene matches. The length of the CDR3 is 16 residues. Germline V gene lookup returns CDR1 SGHDT and CDR2 YYEEEE. CDR3 DNA: TGTGCCAGCAGCTTCCCGTGGACAGGGGGAAACACTGAAGCTTTCTTT. It specifies CASSFPWTGGNTEAFF.

There are a few counts of this clonotype. The rearrangement links TRBV29-1 to TRBJ2-3, with 8 nucleotides matching TRBD2. The V and J ends lost 4 bases and 3 bases, in that order; junction bases with no gene match: 6. The length of the CDR3 is 14 residues. Germline CDR1 SQVTM, CDR2 ANQGSEA. CDR3 DNA sequence: TGCAGCGTTGCAACGGGAGGGCAAACAGATACGCAGTATTTT. Translation gives CSVATGGQTDTQYF.

The rearrangement joins TRBV6-5 to TRBJ2-7; no clear D. Germline V gene sequence: CDR1 MNHEY, CDR2 SVGAGI. V was shortened by 10 bases and J by 1 base, with 8 bases between the two germline ends. This CDR3 is 11 amino acids long. CDR3 sequence: CATQASYEQYF. The CDR3 DNA is TGTGCCACCCAGGCGTCCTACGAGCAGTACTTC.

This clonotype was found a few times. The chain uses TRBV5-1 and TRBJ2-1; D is undetermined. Between the trimmed V and J ends, which lost 6 bases and 6 bases, there was a span of 10 bases. Germline V lookup: CDR1 SGHRS, CDR2 YFSETQ. The CDR3 sequence is 12 residues long. The CDR3 DNA follows: TGCGCCAGCATGCGGACGGCCAATGAGCAGTTCTTC. It encodes CASMRTANEQFF.

The chain employs TRBV20-1 and TRBJ2-5; 7 positions agree with TRBD2. Germline CDR1 and CDR2: DFQATT and SNEGSKA (reference sequence). This CDR3 spans 15 amino acids. The junction had 13 bases not matched to a gene; V was cut back by 7 bases and J by 2 bases. CDR3 amino acids: CSVHRSRGVQETQYF. For the CDR3, the DNA is TGCAGTGTTCACCGTAGCCGGGGGGTTCAAGAGACCCAGTACTTC.

The rearrangement links TRBV6-5 to TRBJ2-7, with TRBD2 matching 7 bases. V lost 6 bases, J lost 2 bases, and 7 bases stayed unmatched. The germline CDR1 and CDR2 sequences are MNHEY and SVGAGI. CDR3 length: 14 amino acids. This CDR3 reads CASSPSGEAYEQYF. For the CDR3, the DNA is TGTGCCAGCAGCCCAAGCGGGGAGGCCTACGAGCAGTACTTC.

This clonotype turned up a few times. CDR3 region: CASSPGLAGVSGEQFF. The CDR3 region has the DNA TGTGCCAGCAGTCCTGGACTAGCGGGGGTGTCGGGTGAGCAGTTCTTC. The chain couples TRBV6-2 or TRBV6-3 to TRBJ2-1; TRBD2 matches 13 bases. The germline CDR1 and CDR2 sequences are MNHEY and SVGEGT. The CDR3 extends over 16 amino acids. V lost 5 bases to trimming and J lost 9 bases; unmatched junction nucleotides: 10.

This clonotype was counted only a few times. V usage is TRBV29-1 and J usage is TRBJ2-7, with D unresolved. The CDR3 consists of 12 residues. Germline V gene sequence: CDR1 SQVTM, CDR2 ANQGSEA. With 6 bases removed from V and 1 base from J, the gap between germline ends came to 10 bases. The CDR3: CSVGPGSYEQYF. CDR3 coding DNA: TGCAGCGTCGGACCCGGGTCCTACGAGCAGTACTTC.

This clonotype appeared a few times. This chain links TRBV12-3 or TRBV12-4 with TRBJ1-5; no clear D. The CDR3 has 12 residues. V lost 2 bases and J 5 bases, leaving 4 bases between the germline ends. CDR3: CASSLSDQPQHF. CDR3 bases: TGTGCCAGCAGTTTATCGGATCAGCCCCAGCATTTT.